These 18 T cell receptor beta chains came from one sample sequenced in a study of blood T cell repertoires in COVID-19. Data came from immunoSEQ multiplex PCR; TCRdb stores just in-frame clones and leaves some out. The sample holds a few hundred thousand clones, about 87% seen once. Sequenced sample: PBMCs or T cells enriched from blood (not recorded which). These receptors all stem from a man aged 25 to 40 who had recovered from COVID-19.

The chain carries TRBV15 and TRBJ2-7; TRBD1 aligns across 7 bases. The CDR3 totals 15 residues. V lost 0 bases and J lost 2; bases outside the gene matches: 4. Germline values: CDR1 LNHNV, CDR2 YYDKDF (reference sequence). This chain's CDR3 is CATSRDSRGTYEQYF. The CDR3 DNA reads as TGTGCCACCAGCAGAGACAGCAGGGGGACCTACGAGCAGTACTTC.

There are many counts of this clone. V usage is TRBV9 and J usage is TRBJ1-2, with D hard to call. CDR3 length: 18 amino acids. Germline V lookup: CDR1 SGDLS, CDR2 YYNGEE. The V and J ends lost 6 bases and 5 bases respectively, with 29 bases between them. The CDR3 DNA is TGTGCCAGCACCAAGGCCCCCGCGAGGGCGGGGAGTTCGTATGGCTACACCTTC. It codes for CASTKAPARAGSSYGYTF.

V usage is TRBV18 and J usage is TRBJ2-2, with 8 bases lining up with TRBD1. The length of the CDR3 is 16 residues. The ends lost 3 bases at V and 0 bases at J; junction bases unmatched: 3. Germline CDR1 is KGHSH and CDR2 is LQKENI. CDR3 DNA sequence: TGTGCCAGCTCACCCCCGGGACAGGCGAACACCGGGGAGCTGTTTTTT. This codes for CASSPPGQANTGELFF.

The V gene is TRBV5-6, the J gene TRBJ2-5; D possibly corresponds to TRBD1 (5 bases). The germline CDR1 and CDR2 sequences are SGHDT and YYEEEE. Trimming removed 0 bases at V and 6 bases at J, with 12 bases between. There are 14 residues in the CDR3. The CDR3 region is CASSLVRAGQTQYF. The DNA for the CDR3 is TGTGCCAGCAGCTTGGTCAGGGCCGGGCAGACCCAGTACTTC.

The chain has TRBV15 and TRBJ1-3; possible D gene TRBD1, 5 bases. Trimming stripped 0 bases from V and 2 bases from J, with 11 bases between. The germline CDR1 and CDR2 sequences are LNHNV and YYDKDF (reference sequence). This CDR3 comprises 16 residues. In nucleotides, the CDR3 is TGTGCCACCAGCAGAGAACATCAGGGCACTGGAAACACCATATATTTT. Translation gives CATSREHQGTGNTIYF.

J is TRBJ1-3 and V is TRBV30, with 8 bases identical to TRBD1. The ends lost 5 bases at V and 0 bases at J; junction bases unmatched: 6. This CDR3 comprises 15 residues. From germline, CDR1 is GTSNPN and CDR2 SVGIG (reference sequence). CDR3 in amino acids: CAWGTGTGSGNTIYF. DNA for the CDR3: TGTGCCTGGGGTACCGGGACAGGCTCTGGAAACACCATATATTTT. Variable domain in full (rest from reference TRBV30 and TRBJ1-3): SQTIHQWPATLVQPVGSPLSLECTVEGTSNPNLYWYRQAAGRGLQLLFYSVGIGQISSEVPQNLSASRPQDRQFILSSKKLLLSDSGFYLCAWGTGTGSGNTIYFGEGSWLTVV.

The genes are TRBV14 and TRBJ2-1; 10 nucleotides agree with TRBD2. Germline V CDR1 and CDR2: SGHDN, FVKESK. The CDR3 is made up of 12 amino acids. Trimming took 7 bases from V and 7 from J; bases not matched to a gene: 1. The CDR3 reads CASNSGGNEQFF. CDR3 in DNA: TGTGCCAGCAATAGCGGGGGGAATGAGCAGTTCTTC. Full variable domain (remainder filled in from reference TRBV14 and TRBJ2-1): EAGVTQFPSHSVIEKGQTVTLRCDPISGHDNLYWYRRVMGKEIKFLLHFVKESKQDESGMPNNRFLAERTGGTYSTLKVQPAELEDSGVYFCASNSGGNEQFFGPGTRLTVL.

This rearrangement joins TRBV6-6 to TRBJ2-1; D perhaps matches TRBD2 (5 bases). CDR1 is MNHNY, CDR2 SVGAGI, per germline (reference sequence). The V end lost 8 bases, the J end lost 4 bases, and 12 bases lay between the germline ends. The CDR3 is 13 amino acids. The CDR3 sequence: CASGRTGYNEQFF. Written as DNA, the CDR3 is TGTGCCAGCGGCAGGACGGGATACAATGAGCAGTTCTTC.

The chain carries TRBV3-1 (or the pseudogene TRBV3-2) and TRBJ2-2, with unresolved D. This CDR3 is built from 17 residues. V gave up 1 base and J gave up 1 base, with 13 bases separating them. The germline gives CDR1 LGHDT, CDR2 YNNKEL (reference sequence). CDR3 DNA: TGTGCCAGCAGCCAAGGGAACAGACCGATGAACACCGGGGAGCTGTTTTTT. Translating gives CASSQGNRPMNTGELFF.

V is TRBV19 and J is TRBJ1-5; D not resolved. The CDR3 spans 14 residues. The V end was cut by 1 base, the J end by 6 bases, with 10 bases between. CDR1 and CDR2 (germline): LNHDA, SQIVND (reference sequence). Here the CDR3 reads CASSIVPYSQPQHF. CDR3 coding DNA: TGTGCCAGTAGTATAGTCCCCTATAGTCAGCCCCAGCATTTT.

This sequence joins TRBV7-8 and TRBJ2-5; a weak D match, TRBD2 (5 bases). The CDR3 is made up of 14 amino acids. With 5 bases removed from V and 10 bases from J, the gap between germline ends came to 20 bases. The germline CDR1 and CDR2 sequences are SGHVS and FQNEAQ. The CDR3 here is CASSPTPPSKGQYF. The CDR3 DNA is TGTGCCAGCAGCCCTACCCCGCCTAGCAAGGGCCAGTACTTC.

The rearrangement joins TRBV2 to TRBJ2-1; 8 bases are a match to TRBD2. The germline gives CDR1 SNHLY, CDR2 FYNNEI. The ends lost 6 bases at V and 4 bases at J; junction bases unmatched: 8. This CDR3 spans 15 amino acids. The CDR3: CASRHAGGVYNEQFF. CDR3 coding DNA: TGTGCCAGCAGGCACGCGGGGGGAGTGTACAATGAGCAGTTCTTC.

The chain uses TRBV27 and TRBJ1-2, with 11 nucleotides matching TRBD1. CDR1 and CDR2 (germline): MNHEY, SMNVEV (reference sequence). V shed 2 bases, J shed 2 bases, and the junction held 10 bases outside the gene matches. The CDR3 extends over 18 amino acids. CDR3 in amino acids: CASSLTAGQGAQNYGYTF. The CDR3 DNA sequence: TGTGCCAGCAGTTTAACAGCTGGACAGGGGGCCCAGAACTATGGCTACACCTTC.

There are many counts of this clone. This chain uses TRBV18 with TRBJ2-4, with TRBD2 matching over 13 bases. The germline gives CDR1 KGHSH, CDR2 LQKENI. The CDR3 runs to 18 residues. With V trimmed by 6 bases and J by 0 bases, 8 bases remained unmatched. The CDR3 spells CASSLETSGGLAKNIQYF. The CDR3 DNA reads TGTGCCAGCTCCCTTGAGACTAGCGGGGGGCTAGCCAAAAACATTCAGTACTTC.

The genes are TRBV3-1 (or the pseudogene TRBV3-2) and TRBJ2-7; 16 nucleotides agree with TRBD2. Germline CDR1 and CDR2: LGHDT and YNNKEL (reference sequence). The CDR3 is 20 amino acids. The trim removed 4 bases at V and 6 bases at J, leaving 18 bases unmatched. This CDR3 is CASSPLWGTSGGASNTEQYF. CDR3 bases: TGTGCCAGCAGCCCCCTATGGGGGACTAGCGGGGGGGCGTCCAATACCGAGCAGTACTTC.

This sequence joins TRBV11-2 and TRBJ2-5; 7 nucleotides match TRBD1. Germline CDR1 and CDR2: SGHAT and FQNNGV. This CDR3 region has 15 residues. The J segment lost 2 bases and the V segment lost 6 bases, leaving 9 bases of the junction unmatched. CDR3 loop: CASRRPGTAQETQYF. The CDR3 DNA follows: TGTGCCAGCAGACGCCCGGGGACAGCTCAAGAGACCCAGTACTTC.

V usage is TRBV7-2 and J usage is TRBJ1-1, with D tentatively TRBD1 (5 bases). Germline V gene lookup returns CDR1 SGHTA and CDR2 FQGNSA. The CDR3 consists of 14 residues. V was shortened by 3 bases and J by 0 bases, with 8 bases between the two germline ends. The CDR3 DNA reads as TGTGCCAGCAGCTTTTGGACAATGAACACTGAAGCTTTCTTT. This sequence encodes CASSFWTMNTEAFF. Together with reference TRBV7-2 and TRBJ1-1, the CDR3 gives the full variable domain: GAGVSQSPSNKVTEKGKDVELRCDPISGHTALYWYRQSLGQGLEFLIYFQGNSAPDKSGLPSDRFSAERTGGSVSTLTIQRTQQEDSAVYLCASSFWTMNTEAFFGQGTRLTVV.

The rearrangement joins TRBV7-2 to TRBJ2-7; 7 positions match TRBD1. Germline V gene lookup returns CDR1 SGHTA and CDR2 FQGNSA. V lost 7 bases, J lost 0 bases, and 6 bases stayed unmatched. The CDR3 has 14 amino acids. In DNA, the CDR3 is TGTGCCAGCACCCTCGGGACAGTCTCCTACGAGCAGTACTTC. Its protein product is CASTLGTVSYEQYF.